This T cell receptor (beta chain) originates from a study of blood T cell repertoires in COVID-19. As for the study in general: Sources were T cells, B-cell-depleted T cells, or PBMCs; the material itself was cDNA or gDNA.

With 6 bases removed from V and 2 bases from J, the gap between germline ends came to 12 bases. This CDR3 is built from 14 residues. Looked up from germline, CDR1 is MNHEY and CDR2 is SVGAGI. This clone was recorded once. Original processing methods: The authors estimated nucleated cell counts from reference gene primer amplification. TCRdb keeps only in-frame clones here, not all; method: immunoSEQ multiplex PCR. That table furnishes V, J and clone size, whereas the DNA furnished D and trimming. In the table there are about 250,000 clones, 75% to 90% of which are singletons. This sequence originates from a woman aged 25 to 45 with acute COVID-19. Material: PBMCs or T cells enriched from blood (not recorded which). This chain links TRBV6-5 with TRBJ2-3; unclear D gene. The CDR3 coding sequence is TGTGCCAGCAGGACGGGTTTTACCACAGATACGCAGTATTTT. It is translated as CASRTGFTTDTQYF.